This T cell receptor beta chain derives from a study of graft-versus-host responses after intestinal transplantation. Across the whole study: Recipients got multivisceral, liver-intestinal, or isolated intestinal transplants. Anti-thymocyte globulin served as induction for all recipients, who then took tacrolimus and steroids for about 3 years.

Points on this clone: Its antigen is not known.

Method: immunoSEQ multiplex PCR; TCRdb's copy keeps in-frame clones and lacks some. This repertoire shows around 99,000 clones, more than 85% found once; its top ten account for more than 1.5%. The study's findings and limits: Early post-transplant declines in HvG were associated with peak levels of circulating GvH clones. GvH clones surfaced in recipient marrow, some emerging earlier in ileum or blood.

The source material was unstimulated CD8+ T cells sorted from spleen or lymph node cells, sampled before intestinal transplant. This receptor was identified in a human donor who received an intestinal transplant.

CDR3 protein: CASGGRQSSLEKLFF. DNA for the CDR3: TGTGCCAGCGGCGGGAGGCAGTCGTCTTTGGAAAAACTGTTTTTT. The V and J genes are TRBV27 and TRBJ1-4; no definite D call. Germline CDR1 is MNHEY and CDR2 is SMNVEV (reference sequence). The CDR3 extends over 15 amino acids. V lost 8 bases and J 8 bases, leaving 21 bases between the germline ends.